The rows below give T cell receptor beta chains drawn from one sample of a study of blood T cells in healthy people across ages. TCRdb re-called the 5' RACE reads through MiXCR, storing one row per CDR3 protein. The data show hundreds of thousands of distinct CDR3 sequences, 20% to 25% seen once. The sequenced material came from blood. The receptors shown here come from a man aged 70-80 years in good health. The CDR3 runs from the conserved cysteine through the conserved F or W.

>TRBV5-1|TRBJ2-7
CASSPELGAGIPYEQYF
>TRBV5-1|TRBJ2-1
CASSSEGQGTETQFF
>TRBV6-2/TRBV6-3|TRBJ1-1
CASTWGPTNTEAFF
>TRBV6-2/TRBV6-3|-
CASSRTWRRGSSYEQYF
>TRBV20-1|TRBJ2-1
CSAIASGRGEQFF
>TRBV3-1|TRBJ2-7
CASSWTTSSKSSSYERYF
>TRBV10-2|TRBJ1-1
CASSEFWGETEAFF
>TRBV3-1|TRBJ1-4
CASSLRGVRGEKLFF
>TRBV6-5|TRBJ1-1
CASIDPNTEAFF
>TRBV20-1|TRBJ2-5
CSAGGHGGYETQYF
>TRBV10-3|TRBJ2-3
CPIRGIDGRTDTQCF
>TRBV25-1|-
CASSEQPGAAYEQYF
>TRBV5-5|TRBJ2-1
CASSPGQEAPSAYNEQFF
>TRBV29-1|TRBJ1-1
CSVGQTSEAFF
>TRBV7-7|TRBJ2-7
CASSFGDSYEQYF
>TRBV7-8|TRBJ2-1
CASSPVGRGAGEVFF
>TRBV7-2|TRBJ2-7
CASSKALAGGPYEQYF
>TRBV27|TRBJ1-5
CASSPSIDRNQPQHF
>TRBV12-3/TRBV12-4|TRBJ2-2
CASTQPGPGELFF
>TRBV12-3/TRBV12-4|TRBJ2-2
CASSDRTGTGELFF
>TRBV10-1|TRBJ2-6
CASSAGSGSGANVLTF
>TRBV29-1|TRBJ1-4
CSGGDRGNEKLFF
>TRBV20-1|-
CSARDASGSRYNEQFF
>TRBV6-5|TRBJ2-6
CASSWQGVRSGANVLTF
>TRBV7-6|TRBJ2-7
CASSLVADAYEQYF
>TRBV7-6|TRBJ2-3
CASSGRTSGRSDTQYF
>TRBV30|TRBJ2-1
CAWSVPAKSSYNEQFF
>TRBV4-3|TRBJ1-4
CASSRERDRALNEKLFF
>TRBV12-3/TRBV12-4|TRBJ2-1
CASRYSGSNNEQFF
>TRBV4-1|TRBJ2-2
CASSQDFQGDPGTGELFF
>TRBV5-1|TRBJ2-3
CASSFSSTDTQYF
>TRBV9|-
CASSVRGGGLGEQFF
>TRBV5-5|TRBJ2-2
CASSSVVTNTGELFF
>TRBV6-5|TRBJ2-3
CASSRGTSGGTDTQYF
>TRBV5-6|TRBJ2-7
CASSLNRVYEQYF
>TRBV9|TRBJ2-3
CASSVWASGGNTQYF
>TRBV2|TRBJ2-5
CASSESPGNSYEQCF
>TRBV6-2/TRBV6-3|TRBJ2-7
CASSYSDLTYEQYF
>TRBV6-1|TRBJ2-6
CASSVWNDPSGANVLTF
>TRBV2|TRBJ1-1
CASSTPGGMNTEASF
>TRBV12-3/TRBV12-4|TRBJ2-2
CASSKDRADGELFF
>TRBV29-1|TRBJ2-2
CSLRDTNTGELFF
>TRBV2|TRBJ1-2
CASRRNQNYGYTF
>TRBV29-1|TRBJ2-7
CSVEAQGADEQYF
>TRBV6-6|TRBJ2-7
CASSMAGGKNEQYF
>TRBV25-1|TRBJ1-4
CASSEPGPPNEKLFF
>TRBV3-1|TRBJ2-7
CASSQTDRSSYEQYF
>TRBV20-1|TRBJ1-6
CSARTDSANSPLHF
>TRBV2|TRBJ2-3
CASSERGSTDTQYF
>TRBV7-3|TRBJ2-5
CASSSGIQGQETQYF
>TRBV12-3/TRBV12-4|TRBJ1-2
CASRVSTGHGYTF
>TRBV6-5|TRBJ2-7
CVSSLGLADLYEQYF
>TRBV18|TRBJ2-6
CASSPARGGSGANVLTF